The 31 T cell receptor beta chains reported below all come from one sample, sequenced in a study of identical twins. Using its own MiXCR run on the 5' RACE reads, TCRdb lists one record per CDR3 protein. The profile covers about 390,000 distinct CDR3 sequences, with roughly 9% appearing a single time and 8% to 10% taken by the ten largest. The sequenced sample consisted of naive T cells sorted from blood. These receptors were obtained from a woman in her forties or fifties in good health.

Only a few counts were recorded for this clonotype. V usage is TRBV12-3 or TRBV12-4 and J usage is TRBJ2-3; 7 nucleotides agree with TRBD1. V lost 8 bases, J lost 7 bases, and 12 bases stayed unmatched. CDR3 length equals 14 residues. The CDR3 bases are TGTGCCAGCTCGGGTTTGAGGGGGCTAAATACGCAGTATTTT. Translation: CASSGLRGLNTQYF.

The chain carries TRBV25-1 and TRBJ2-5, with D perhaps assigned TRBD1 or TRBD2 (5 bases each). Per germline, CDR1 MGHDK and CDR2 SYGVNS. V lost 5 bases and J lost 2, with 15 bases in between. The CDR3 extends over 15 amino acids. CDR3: CASSILGGPQETQYF. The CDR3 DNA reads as TGTGCCAGCAGTATCCTTGGGGGACCGCAAGAGACCCAGTACTTC.

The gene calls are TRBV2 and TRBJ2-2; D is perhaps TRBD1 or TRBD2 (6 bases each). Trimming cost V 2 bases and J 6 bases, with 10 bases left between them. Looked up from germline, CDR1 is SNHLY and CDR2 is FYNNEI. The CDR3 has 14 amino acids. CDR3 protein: CASSETRGPGELFF. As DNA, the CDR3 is TGTGCCAGCAGTGAAACCCGGGGGCCCGGGGAGCTGTTTTTT. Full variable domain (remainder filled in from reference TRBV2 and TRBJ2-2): EPEVTQTPSHQVTQMGQEVILRCVPISNHLYFYWYRQILGQKVEFLVSFYNNEISEKSEIFDDQFSVERPDGSNFTLKIRSTKLEDSAMYFCASSETRGPGELFFGEGSRLTVL.

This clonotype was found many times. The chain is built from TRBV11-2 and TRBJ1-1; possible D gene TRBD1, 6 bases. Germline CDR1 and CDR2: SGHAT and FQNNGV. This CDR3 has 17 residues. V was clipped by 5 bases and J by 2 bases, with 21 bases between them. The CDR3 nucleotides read TGTGCCAGCAGCCTCTATCAGGGCCAGGGGAGCAACACTGAAGCTTTCTTT. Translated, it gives CASSLYQGQGSNTEAFF.

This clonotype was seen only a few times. The CDR3 DNA follows: TGTGCCAGCTCAACCTGGGGGGAGGGGGCAAGAGATACGCAGTATTTT. Translated: CASSTWGEGARDTQYF. The gene calls are TRBV27 and TRBJ2-3, with D possibly called TRBD1 or TRBD2 (7 bases each). CDR3 length equals 16 residues. Germline V gene sequence: CDR1 MNHEY, CDR2 SMNVEV (reference sequence). The V end was cut by 8 bases, the J end by 5 bases, with 23 bases between.

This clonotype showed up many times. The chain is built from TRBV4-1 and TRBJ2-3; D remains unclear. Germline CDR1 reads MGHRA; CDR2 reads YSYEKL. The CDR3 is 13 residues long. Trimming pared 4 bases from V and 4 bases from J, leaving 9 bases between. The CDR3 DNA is TGCGCCAGCAGCCTTTCCCCCCCAGATACGCAGTATTTT. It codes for CASSLSPPDTQYF.

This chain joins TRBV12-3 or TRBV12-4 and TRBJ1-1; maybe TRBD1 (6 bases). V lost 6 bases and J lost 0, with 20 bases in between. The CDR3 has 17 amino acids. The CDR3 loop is CASRGALRGPLNTEAFF. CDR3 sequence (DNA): TGTGCCAGCAGGGGGGCGCTCAGGGGTCCCTTGAACACTGAAGCTTTCTTT.

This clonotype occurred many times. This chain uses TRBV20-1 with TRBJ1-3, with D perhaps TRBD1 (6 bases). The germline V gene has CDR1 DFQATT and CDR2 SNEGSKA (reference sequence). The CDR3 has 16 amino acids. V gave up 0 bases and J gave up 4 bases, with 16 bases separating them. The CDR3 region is CSARDPSGAVGNTIYF. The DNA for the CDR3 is TGCAGTGCTAGAGACCCTTCAGGGGCCGTGGGAAACACCATATATTTT.

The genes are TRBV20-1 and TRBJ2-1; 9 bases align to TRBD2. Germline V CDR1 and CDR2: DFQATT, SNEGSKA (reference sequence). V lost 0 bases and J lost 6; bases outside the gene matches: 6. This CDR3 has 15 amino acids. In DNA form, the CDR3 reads TGCAGTGCTAGAGAAGGGACTAGCATCGGCAATGAGCAGTTCTTC. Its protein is CSAREGTSIGNEQFF.

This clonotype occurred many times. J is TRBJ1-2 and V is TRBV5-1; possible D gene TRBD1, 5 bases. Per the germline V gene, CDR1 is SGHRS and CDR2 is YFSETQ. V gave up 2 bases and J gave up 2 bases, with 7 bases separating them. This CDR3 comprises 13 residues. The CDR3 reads CASSFSGNYGYTF. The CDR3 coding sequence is TGCGCCAGCAGCTTCTCAGGGAACTATGGCTACACCTTC.

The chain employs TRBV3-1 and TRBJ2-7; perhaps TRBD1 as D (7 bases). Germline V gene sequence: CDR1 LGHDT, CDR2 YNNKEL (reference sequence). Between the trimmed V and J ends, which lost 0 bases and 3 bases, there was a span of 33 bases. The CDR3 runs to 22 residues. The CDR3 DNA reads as TGTGCCAGCAGCCAAGAATTCGCGGGGACAGACCCTACTAGTATCACCCACTACGAGCAGTACTTC. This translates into CASSQEFAGTDPTSITHYEQYF.

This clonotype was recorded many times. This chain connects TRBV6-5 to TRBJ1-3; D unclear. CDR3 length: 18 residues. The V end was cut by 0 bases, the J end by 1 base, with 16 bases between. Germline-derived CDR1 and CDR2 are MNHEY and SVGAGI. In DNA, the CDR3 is TGTGCCAGCAGTTACTCGAGATCCCCGGGTATATCTGGAAACACCATATATTTT. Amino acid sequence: CASSYSRSPGISGNTIYF.

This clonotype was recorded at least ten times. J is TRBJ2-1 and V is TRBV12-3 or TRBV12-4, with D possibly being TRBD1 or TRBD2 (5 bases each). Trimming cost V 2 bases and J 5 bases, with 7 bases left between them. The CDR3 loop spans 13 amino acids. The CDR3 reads CASSLMGDNEQFF. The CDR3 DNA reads TGTGCCAGCAGTTTAATGGGGGACAATGAGCAGTTCTTC.

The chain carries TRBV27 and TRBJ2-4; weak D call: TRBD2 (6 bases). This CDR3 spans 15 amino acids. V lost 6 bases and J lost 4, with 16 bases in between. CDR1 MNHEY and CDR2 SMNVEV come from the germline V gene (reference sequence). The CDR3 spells CASSTGGGMKNIQYF. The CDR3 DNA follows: TGTGCCAGCAGCACAGGAGGCGGGATGAAAAACATTCAGTACTTC.

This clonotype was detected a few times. The CDR3 here is CASSSPGQGIVEQYF. DNA of the CDR3: TGTGCCAGCAGTTCTCCGGGACAGGGGATCGTCGAGCAGTACTTC. The chain employs TRBV12-3 or TRBV12-4 and TRBJ2-7; TRBD1 matches 10 bases. The CDR3 is 15 residues long. V was pared by 4 bases and J by 6 bases, with 9 bases of the junction left unmatched.

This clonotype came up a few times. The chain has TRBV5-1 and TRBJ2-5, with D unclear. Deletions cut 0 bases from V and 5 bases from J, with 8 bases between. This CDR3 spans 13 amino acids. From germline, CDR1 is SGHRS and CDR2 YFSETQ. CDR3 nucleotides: TGCGCCAGCAGCTTGGACGGTAGGGAGACCCAGTACTTC. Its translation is CASSLDGRETQYF.

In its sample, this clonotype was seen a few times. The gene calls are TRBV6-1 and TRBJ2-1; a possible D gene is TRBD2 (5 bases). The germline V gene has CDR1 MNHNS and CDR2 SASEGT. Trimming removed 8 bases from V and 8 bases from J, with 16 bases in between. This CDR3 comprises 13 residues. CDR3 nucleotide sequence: TGTGCCAGCCTGAGGACTCCTTTGTATGAGCAGTTCTTC. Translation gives CASLRTPLYEQFF.

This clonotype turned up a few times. CDR3 region: CASSGAPKGQYV. CDR3 sequence (DNA): TGTGCCAGCAGTGGGGCACCCAAGGGGCAGTACGTC. The chain links TRBV2 to TRBJ2-7, with D unresolved. The germline gives CDR1 SNHLY, CDR2 FYNNEI. This CDR3 comprises 12 residues. Trimming removed 4 bases at V and 9 bases at J, with 13 bases between.

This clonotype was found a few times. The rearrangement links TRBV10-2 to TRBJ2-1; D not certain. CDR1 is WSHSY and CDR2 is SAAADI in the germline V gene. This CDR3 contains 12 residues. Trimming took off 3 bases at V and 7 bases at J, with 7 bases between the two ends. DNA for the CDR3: TGCGCCAGCAGTGATCCGAGGAATGAGCAGTTCTTC. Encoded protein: CASSDPRNEQFF.

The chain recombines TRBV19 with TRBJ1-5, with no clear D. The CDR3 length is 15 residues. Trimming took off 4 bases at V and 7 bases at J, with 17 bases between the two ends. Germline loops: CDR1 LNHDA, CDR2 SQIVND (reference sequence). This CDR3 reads CASSTTGVTNQPQHF. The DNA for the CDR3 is TGTGCCAGTAGTACGACGGGAGTCACAAACCAGCCCCAGCATTTT.

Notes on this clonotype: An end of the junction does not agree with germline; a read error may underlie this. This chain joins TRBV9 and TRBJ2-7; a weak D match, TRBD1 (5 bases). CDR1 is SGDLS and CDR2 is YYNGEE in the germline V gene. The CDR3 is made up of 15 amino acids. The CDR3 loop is CSSSVEVGHYYEQYF. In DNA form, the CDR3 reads TGTTCCAGCAGCGTAGAGGTGGGGCACTACTACGAGCAGTACTTC.

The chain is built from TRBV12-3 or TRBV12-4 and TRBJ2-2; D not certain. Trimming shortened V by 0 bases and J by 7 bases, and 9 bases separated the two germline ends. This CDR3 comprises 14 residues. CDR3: CASSLAQYGGELFF. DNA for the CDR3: TGTGCCAGCAGTTTAGCGCAGTACGGCGGGGAGCTGTTTTTT.

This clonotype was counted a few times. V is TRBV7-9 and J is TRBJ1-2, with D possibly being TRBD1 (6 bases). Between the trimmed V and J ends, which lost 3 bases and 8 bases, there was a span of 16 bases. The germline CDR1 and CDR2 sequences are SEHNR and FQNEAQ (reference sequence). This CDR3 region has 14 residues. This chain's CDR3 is CASSFGGRNHGYTF. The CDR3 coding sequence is TGTGCCAGCAGCTTTGGGGGGCGAAATCACGGCTACACCTTC.

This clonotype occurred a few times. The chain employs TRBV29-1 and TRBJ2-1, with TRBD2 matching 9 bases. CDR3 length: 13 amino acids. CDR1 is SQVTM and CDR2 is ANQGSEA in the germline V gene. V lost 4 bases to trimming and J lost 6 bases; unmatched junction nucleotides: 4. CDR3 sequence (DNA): TGCAGCGTTGTTCTAGCGGGGATCAATGAGCAGTTCTTC. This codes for CSVVLAGINEQFF.

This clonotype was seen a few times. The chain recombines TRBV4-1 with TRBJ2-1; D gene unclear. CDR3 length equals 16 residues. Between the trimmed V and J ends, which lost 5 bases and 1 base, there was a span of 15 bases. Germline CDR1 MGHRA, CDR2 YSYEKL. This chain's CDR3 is CASSLKIGTSYNEQFF. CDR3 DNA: TGCGCCAGCAGCTTGAAAATTGGTACGTCCTACAATGAGCAGTTCTTC.

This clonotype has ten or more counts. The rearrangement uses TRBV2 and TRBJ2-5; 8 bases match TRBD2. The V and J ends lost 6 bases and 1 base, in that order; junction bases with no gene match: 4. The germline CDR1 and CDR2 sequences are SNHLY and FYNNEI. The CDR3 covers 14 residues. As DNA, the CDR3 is TGTGCCAGCAGGGTAGCGGGGATCCAAGAGACCCAGTACTTC. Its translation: CASRVAGIQETQYF.

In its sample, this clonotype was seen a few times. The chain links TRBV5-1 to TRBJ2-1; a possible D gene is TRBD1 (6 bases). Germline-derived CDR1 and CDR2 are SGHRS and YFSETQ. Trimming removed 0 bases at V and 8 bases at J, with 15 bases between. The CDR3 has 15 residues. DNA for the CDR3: TGCGCCAGCAGCTTGGAGGGTATCAGGGGCTATGAGCAGTTCTTC. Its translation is CASSLEGIRGYEQFF.

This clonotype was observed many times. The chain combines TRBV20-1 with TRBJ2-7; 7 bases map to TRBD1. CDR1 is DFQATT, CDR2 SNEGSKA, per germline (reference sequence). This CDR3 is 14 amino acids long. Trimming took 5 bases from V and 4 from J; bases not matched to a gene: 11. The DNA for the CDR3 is TGCAGTGCTGGGGGTGGGGACAGTGGGTACGAGCAGTACTTC. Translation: CSAGGGDSGYEQYF.

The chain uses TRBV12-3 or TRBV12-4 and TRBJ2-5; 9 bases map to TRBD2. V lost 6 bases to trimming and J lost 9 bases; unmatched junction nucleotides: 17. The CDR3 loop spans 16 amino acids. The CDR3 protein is CASSLSPEAGGLPQYF. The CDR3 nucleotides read TGTGCCAGCAGCTTATCGCCCGAAGCGGGAGGATTGCCCCAGTACTTC.

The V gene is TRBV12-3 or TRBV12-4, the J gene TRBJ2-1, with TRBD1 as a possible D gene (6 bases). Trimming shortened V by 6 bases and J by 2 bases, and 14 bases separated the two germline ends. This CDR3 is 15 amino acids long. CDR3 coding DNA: TGTGCCAGCAGACCAGGGGCCTCGACCTACAATGAGCAGTTCTTC. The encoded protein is CASRPGASTYNEQFF.

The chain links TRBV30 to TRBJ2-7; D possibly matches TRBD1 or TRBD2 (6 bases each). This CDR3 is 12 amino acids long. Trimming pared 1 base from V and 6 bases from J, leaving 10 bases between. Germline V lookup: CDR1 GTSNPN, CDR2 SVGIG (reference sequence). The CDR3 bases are TGTGCCTGGAGTGGAGGAGGGGGCGAGCAGTACGTC. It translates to CAWSGGGGEQYV.